This T cell receptor (beta chain) is from a study of control samples from healthy donors and cancer patients. CDR3 length: 16 amino acids. Germline loops: CDR1 LGHNT, CDR2 FRNRAP. With 7 bases clipped from V and 1 base from J, the junction kept 11 bases outside the gene matches. The sample holds one count of this clone. Using immunoSEQ multiplex PCR, the repertoire was profiled, and TCRdb retains in-frame clones only, with some absent. Seen here are about 77,000 clones, 85% to 95% observed once, and the top ten hold 5% to 6.5%. The sample taken for sequencing was blood. The chain has TRBV12-5 and TRBJ1-1, with 8 bases identical to TRBD1. This TCR was sampled from a woman aged 60-70 years in good health. The CDR3 bases are TGTGCTAGTGCCGCGACACTCGGGACAGGGAACACTGAAGCTTTCTTT. It translates to CASAATLGTGNTEAFF.